Presented here are 18 T cell receptor beta chains from one specimen sequenced in a study of human T cells and chemical hapten exposure (dated by TCRdb to about 2021). The time point label for this specimen denotes: patch test 1, 2 weeks after DPC sensitization. The treatment or condition label for this specimen denotes: therapeutic diphenylcyclopropenone sensitization with weekly scalp DPC. The library was produced with RACE. The instrument was a NextSeq 500. TCRdb reprocessing: public reads trimmed at Q25 with fastp, clones called with MiXCR, in-frame beta chains kept. One record per CDR3 amino acid sequence lists the most common genes and DNA. The sample table holds roughly 180,000 distinct CDR3 sequences, of which roughly 15% were seen once. The ten most abundant clones make up 1.5% to 2% of the sample. Sequenced here: whole blood, sampled in connection with sensitization to the hapten diphenylcyclopropenone (DPC). These receptors came from a woman in her 30s with alopecia areata. Some clones in this sample may be carry-over from other donors' samples.

The DNA for the CDR3 is TGCAGCGTTTTGTGGGAGTACAATGAGCAGTTCTTC. Amino acids: CSVLWEYNEQFF. The chain employs TRBV29-1 and TRBJ2-1, with D possibly matching TRBD2 (5 bases). The CDR3 has 12 residues. Trimming removed 5 bases from V and 4 bases from J, with 9 bases in between. CDR1 SQVTM and CDR2 ANQGSEA come from the germline V gene.

The gene calls are TRBV10-3 and TRBJ2-3; D is perhaps TRBD1 or TRBD2 (6 bases each). The CDR3 has 12 amino acids. Trimming stripped 10 bases from V and 2 bases from J, with 10 bases between. The V gene's germline CDR1 is ENHRY and CDR2 SYGVKD. In nucleotides, the CDR3 is TGTGCCACCGGGGGCTCCACAGATACGCAGTATTTT. Its translation is CATGGSTDTQYF.

To note about this clonotype: This may be a read error: a much more frequent sequence differs by one nucleotide. The chain joins TRBV7-9 to TRBJ1-3; D is undetermined. This CDR3 is 12 amino acids long. Germline CDR1 and CDR2: SEHNR and FQNEAQ (reference sequence). CDR3 residues: CAGSLGSFTIYF. DNA for the CDR3: TGTGCCGGCAGCTTAGGATCCTTCACCATATATTTT.

This clonotype was observed a handful of times. The chain couples TRBV16 to TRBJ1-3, with D uncertain. Trimming stripped 2 bases from V and 3 bases from J, with 8 bases between. CDR3 length: 14 residues. Looked up from germline, CDR1 is KGHSY and CDR2 is FQNENV. CDR3 sequence reads: CASSQGILGNTIYF. The DNA of the CDR3 is TGTGCCAGCAGCCAAGGGATTCTTGGAAACACCATATATTTT.

This chain links TRBV4-1 with TRBJ2-2; 9 bases agree with TRBD2. J was trimmed by 7 bases and V by 2 bases; bases with no gene match: 2. Germline assignment: CDR1 MGHRA and CDR2 YSYEKL. This CDR3 spans 14 amino acids. Here the CDR3 reads CASSQLTSGGELFF. DNA of the CDR3: TGCGCCAGCAGCCAATTGACTAGCGGCGGGGAGCTGTTTTTT.

This clonotype was observed a handful of times. This chain links TRBV24-1 with TRBJ2-1, with D unclear. In germline, CDR1 is KGHDR, CDR2 SFDVKD. This CDR3 is built from 11 residues. Trimming shortened V by 9 bases and J by 4 bases, and 6 bases separated the two germline ends. This CDR3 reads CATATYNEQFF. The DNA for the CDR3 is TGTGCCACCGCCACTTACAATGAGCAGTTCTTC.

This clonotype showed up just a few times. The J gene is TRBJ1-1, the V gene TRBV7-9, with D possibly being TRBD1 (6 bases). This CDR3 has 14 residues. Germline V CDR1 and CDR2: SEHNR, FQNEAQ (reference sequence). V lost 4 bases, J lost 3 bases, and 12 bases lay in between. The chain's CDR3 is CASSSLGADTEAFF. The CDR3 DNA reads TGTGCCAGCAGCTCACTGGGGGCGGACACTGAAGCTTTCTTT.

The chain has TRBV30 and TRBJ1-5; no firm D call. Trimming removed 1 base at V and 9 bases at J, with 16 bases between. Germline assignment: CDR1 GTSNPN and CDR2 SVGIG (reference sequence). This CDR3 is built from 14 residues. CDR3 sequence reads: CAWSGHGRMRPQHF. CDR3 coding DNA: TGTGCCTGGAGTGGACATGGGAGAATGCGGCCCCAGCATTTT.

Only a few counts were recorded for this clonotype. V is TRBV12-3 or TRBV12-4 and J is TRBJ2-5, with 13 nucleotides matching TRBD2. The J segment lost 3 bases and the V segment lost 6 bases, leaving 7 bases of the junction unmatched. The CDR3 covers 16 residues. DNA of the CDR3: TGTGCCAGCAGCCCGCGGACTAGCGGGAGTGAAGAGACCCAGTACTTC. This encodes CASSPRTSGSEETQYF.

The J gene is TRBJ2-1, the V gene TRBV15; D call uncertain. CDR3 length: 15 residues. Deletions cut 7 bases from V and 0 bases from J, with 13 bases between. Germline V CDR1 and CDR2: LNHNV, YYDKDF (reference sequence). DNA for the CDR3: TGTGCCACCACCGGAACCGAAAGCTCCTACAATGAGCAGTTCTTC. Its translation is CATTGTESSYNEQFF.

This clonotype has more than one count but fewer than ten. The junction departs from germline at one end; a sequencing error may be responsible. This chain links TRBV10-3 with TRBJ2-7, with D maybe TRBD2 (5 bases). Germline loops: CDR1 ENHRY, CDR2 SYGVKD. The CDR3 has 12 residues. CDR3 loop: CAISESMDSPHF. The CDR3 DNA reads as TGTGCCATCAGTGAGTCGATGGACTCTCCACACTTC.

With respect to this clonotype: A much larger clone sits a single nucleotide away, making a read error possible. This chain links TRBV5-1 with TRBJ2-3; D remains unclear. This CDR3 has 12 amino acids. The V gene lost 5 bases and the J gene lost 6 bases, with 10 bases spanning the gap. The V gene's germline CDR1 is SGHRS and CDR2 YFSETQ. This chain's CDR3 is CASRLTLDTQYF. The DNA of the CDR3 is TGCGCCAGCAGGTTAACTCTCGATACGCAGTATTTT. The whole variable domain, remainder taken from reference TRBV5-1 and TRBJ2-3, is KAGVTQTPRYLIKTRGQQVTLSCSPISGHRSVSWYQQTPGQGLQFLFEYFSETQRNKGNFPGRFSGRQFSNSRSEMNVSTLELGDSALYLCASRLTLDTQYFGPGTRLTVL.

The table lists this clonotype with a few counts. The J gene is TRBJ2-1, the V gene TRBV2; D not resolved. V lost 3 bases, J lost 3 bases, and 9 bases lay in between. The CDR3 loop spans 14 amino acids. Germline V gene sequence: CDR1 SNHLY, CDR2 FYNNEI. CDR3 region: CASSEIGYYNEQFF. In DNA form, the CDR3 reads TGTGCCAGCAGTGAGATTGGATACTACAATGAGCAGTTCTTC.

This clonotype was counted a few times. This rearrangement joins TRBV27 to TRBJ2-2; the match to TRBD2 covers 9 bases. The CDR3 totals 15 residues. Germline-derived CDR1 and CDR2 are MNHEY and SMNVEV (reference sequence). With V trimmed by 6 bases and J by 0 bases, 2 bases remained unmatched. CDR3 DNA: TGTGCCAGCAGCGGACTAGCGCCGAACACCGGGGAGCTGTTTTTT. Protein: CASSGLAPNTGELFF.

The chain joins TRBV15 to TRBJ1-4, with TRBD1 matching 10 bases. The V segment lost 5 bases and the J segment 8 bases; nucleotides outside the gene matches: 8. CDR1 and CDR2 (germline): LNHNV, YYDKDF (reference sequence). The CDR3 sequence is 15 residues long. The chain's CDR3 is CATSGRTGGGEKLFF. The CDR3 bases are TGTGCCACCAGCGGCCGGACAGGGGGAGGAGAAAAACTGTTTTTT.

In regard to this clonotype: The final CDR3 position lacks the conserved phenylalanine or tryptophan, pointing to a likely read error. This chain joins TRBV7-2 and TRBJ2-7; D might be TRBD2 (6 bases). The CDR3 is 15 residues long. Trimming left V 5 bases short and J 4 bases short, with 18 bases between. Germline lookup yields CDR1 SGHTA and CDR2 FQGNSA. This chain's CDR3 is CASSPKTGERYEQYL. For the CDR3, the DNA is TGTGCCAGCAGCCCTAAGACGGGGGAGCGGTACGAGCAGTACCTC.

This clonotype has more than one count but fewer than ten. The chain combines TRBV4-3 with TRBJ1-2; possible D gene TRBD1, 6 bases. The CDR3 runs 15 residues. CDR1 is LGHNA and CDR2 is YSLEER in the germline V gene. V lost 0 bases and J lost 8, with 16 bases in between. The CDR3: CASSQDPRRGGGYTF. CDR3 DNA sequence: TGCGCCAGCAGCCAAGATCCCCGGAGAGGGGGAGGCTACACCTTC.

This clonotype was picked up a small number of times. The rearrangement links TRBV11-1 to TRBJ2-2, with D possibly being TRBD2 (7 bases). With 7 bases removed from V and 6 bases from J, the gap between germline ends came to 18 bases. The CDR3 length is 15 residues. The germline V gene encodes CDR1 SGHAT and CDR2 FQDESV (reference sequence). CDR3 sequence (DNA): TGTGCCAGCAACCGGGGGGCCCCCGGCTCCGGGGAGCTGTTTTTT. As protein: CASNRGAPGSGELFF.